The sequence of this T cell receptor beta chain was determined in a study of chemoradiotherapy in HPV16-positive cancers. Here immunoSEQ multiplex PCR was the method, and the copy in TCRdb shows in-frame clones only, minus some. The sample has 4,500 or so clones, 72% seen once. The CDR3 has 17 residues. The V call is TRBV1, the J call TRBJ1-2; TRBD1 is taken as the D call from the table, unchecked against the DNA. TRBV1 is a recognized pseudogene. The input for sequencing was tumor tissue, taken from a patient who underwent chemoradiotherapy. The source of this sequence is a human donor with HPV-associated anogenital cancer. CDR3 nucleotide sequence: TGCACCAGCAGCCAAGATGGTGTGGGACAGGGTGACTATGGCTACACCTTC. Amino acids: CTSSQDGVGQGDYGYTF.